Listed below are T cell receptor beta chains from one sample, sequenced in a study of tumour-infiltrating T cells in Burkitt lymphoma. The data were produced by immunoSEQ multiplex PCR, yet TCRdb's version contains in-frame clones alone and is incomplete. Here the sample spans some 3,800 clones, approximately 16% being singletons. The sample comprised tumor tissue. The receptors stem from a human donor with diffuse large B-cell lymphoma. Some clones in this sample may be carry-over from other donors' samples. Both conserved end residues are part of each CDR3. D genes are given only for firm matches. Size values are once, few and many counts, or a class for expanded clones, and some rows have none.

D gene,J gene,V gene,clone size,CDR3 DNA,CDR3 protein
NA,TRBJ2-7,TRBV6-5,NA,TGTGCCAGCGAAAAGAACTACGAGCAGTACTTC,CASEKNYEQYF
TRBD2,TRBJ2-2,TRBV7-6,once,TGTGCCAGCAGCCCCGTACTAGCGGGTTCCACCGGGGAGCTGTTTTTT,CASSPVLAGSTGELFF
TRBD1,TRBJ2-2,TRBV9,few,TGTGCCAGCAGCACAGGGGGCGCGAACACCGGGGAGCTGTTTTTT,CASSTGGANTGELFF
TRBD2,TRBJ2-5,TRBV2,few,TGTGCCAGTATAGCGGGAGGGCCAACGGCCCAGTACTTC,CASIAGGPTAQYF
NA,TRBJ2-5,TRBV2,few,TGTGCCAGCAGTTGGACGGAAGAGGACTTC,CASSWTEEDF
NA,TRBJ2-5,TRBV6-5,few,TGTGCCAGCAGTTACTCCAACAGGTTTGCTGGAGAGACCCAGTACTTC,CASSYSNRFAGETQYF
NA,TRBJ1-6,TRBV4-2,NA,TGTGCCAGCAGCCAAGACTTCGGCAGGGGTAATTCACCCCTCCACTTT,CASSQDFGRGNSPLHF
TRBD1,TRBJ2-3,TRBV7-3,NA,TGTGCCAGCAGCTCGGGACAGGGGGCAGATACGCAGTATTTT,CASSSGQGADTQYF
TRBD2,TRBJ2-3,TRBV9,NA,TGTGCCAGCAGCGTAGCTCCTAGCGGGAAGGGGGCAGATACGCAGTATTTT,CASSVAPSGKGADTQYF
NA,TRBJ1-1,TRBV5-6,few,TGTGCCAGCAGCCTAACAGGGACTGCCATGAACACTGAAGCTTTCTTT,CASSLTGTAMNTEAFF
NA,TRBJ2-1,TRBV20-1,NA,TGCAGTGCTAGAGATTTGCCGGAGCAGTTCTTC,CSARDLPEQFF
TRBD1,TRBJ2-7,TRBV5-1,NA,TGCGCCAGCAGCTGGGACAGGTCGGGCGAGCAGTACTTC,CASSWDRSGEQYF
NA,TRBJ2-1,TRBV7-9,NA,TGTGCCAGCAGCCCCCCTACGGGGTCCTACAATGAGCAGTTCTTC,CASSPPTGSYNEQFF